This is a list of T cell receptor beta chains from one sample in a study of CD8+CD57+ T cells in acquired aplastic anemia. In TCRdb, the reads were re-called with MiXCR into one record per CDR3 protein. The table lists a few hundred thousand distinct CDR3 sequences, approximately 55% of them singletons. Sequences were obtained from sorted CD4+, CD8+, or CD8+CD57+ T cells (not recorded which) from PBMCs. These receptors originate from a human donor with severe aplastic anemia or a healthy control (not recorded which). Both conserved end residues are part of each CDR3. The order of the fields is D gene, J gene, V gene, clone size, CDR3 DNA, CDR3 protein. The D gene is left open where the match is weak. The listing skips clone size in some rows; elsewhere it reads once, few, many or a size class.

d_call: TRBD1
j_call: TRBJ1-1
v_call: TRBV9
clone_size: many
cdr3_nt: TGTGCCAGCAGCGCTACGGGACAGGCCAACACTGAAGCTTTCTTT
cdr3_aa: CASSATGQANTEAFF

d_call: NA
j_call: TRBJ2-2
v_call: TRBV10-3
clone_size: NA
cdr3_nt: TGTGCCATCAGTGAGTCGTTGGGGGGGGGCCCCACCGGGGAGCTGTTTTTT
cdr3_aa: CAISESLGGGPTGELFF

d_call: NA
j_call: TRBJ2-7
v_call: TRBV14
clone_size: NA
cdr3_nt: TGTGCTAGCAGCCCCGGGACTTATCCCTACGAGCAGTACTTC
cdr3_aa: CASSPGTYPYEQYF

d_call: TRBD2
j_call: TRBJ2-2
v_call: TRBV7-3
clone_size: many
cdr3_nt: TGTGCCAGCAGCTGGGGGGGACTAGCGAACACCGGGGAGCTGTTTTTT
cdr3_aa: CASSWGGLANTGELFF

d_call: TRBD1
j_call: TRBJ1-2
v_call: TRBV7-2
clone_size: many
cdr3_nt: TGTGCCAGCATCTATTGGGACAGGGGGCGTAACTATGGCTACACCTTC
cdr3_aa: CASIYWDRGRNYGYTF

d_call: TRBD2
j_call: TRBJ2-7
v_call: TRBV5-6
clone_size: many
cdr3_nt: TGTGCCAGCAGCTCCGGGCGAGGGACTAGGTACGAGCAGTACTTC
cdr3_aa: CASSSGRGTRYEQYF

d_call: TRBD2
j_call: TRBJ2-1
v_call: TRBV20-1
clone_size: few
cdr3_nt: TGCAGTGCTAGAGGACTAGCGGCCAACAATGAGCAGTTCTTC
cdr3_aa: CSARGLAANNEQFF

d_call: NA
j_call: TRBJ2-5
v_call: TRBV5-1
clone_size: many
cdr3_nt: TGCGCCAGCAGCTTGGAAGGGGACACGGGAAAAGAGACCCAGTACTTC
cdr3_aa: CASSLEGDTGKETQYF

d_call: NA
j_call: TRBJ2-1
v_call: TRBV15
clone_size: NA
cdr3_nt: TGTGCCACCAGCAGAGGGGGGACGGCCGATGAGCAGTTCTTC
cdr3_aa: CATSRGGTADEQFF

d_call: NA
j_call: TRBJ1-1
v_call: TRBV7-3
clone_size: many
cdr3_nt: TGTGCCAGCAGCGTAACGAGGGACACTGAAGCTTTCTTT
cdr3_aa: CASSVTRDTEAFF

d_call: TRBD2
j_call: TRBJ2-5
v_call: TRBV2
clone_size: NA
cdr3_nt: TGTGCCAGCAAATCCAATAGCGGGGGGTGGGAGACCCAGTACTTC
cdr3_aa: CASKSNSGGWETQYF

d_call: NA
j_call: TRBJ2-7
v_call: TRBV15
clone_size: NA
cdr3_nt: TGTGCCACCAGCAGAGCCCACGGGACTTCCCTGGGGGAGCAGTACTTC
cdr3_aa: CATSRAHGTSLGEQYF

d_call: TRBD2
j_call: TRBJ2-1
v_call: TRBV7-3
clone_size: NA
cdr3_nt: TGTGCCAGCAGGTCCGGAGGGATAGCGGGAGAGAGAGAGCAGTTCTTC
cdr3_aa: CASRSGGIAGEREQFF

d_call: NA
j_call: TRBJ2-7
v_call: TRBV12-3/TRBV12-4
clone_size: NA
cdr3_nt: TGTGCCAGCAGTCTTAGTTCAGGGGCGTCCTACGAGCAGTACTTC
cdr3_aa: CASSLSSGASYEQYF

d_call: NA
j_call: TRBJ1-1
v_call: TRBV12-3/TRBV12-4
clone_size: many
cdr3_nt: TGTGCCAGCAGTTTCAACCCTAAGAACACTGAAGCTTTCTTT
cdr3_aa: CASSFNPKNTEAFF

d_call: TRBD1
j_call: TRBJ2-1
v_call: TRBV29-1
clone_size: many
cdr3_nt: TGCAGCGTAAGGACAGGGGCTAACTCCTACAATGAGCAGTTCTTC
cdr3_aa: CSVRTGANSYNEQFF

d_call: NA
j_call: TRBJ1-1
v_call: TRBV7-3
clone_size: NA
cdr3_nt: TGTGCCAGCAGCTTAAACACGCGCACTGAAGCTTTCTTT
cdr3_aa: CASSLNTRTEAFF

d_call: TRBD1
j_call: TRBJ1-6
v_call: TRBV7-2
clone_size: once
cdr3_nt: TGTGCCAGCAGCCCATCCGAGTTTTGGGACAGCAAGTCACCCCTCCACTTT
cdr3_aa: CASSPSEFWDSKSPLHF

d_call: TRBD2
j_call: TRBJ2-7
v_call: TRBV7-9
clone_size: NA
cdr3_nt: TGTGCCAGCAGCCTCTTTCGGGCTAGCGGGGCCCTTACCTACGAGCAGTACTTC
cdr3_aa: CASSLFRASGALTYEQYF

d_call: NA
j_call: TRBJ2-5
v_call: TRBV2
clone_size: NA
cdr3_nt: TGTGCCAGCAGTGAATATGGGGGCCACCAAGAGACCCAGTACTTC
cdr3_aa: CASSEYGGHQETQYF

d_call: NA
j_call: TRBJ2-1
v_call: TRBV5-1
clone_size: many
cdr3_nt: TGCGCCAGCAGCTTGGGGTCGTCAGGTGATTACAATGAGCAGTTCTTC
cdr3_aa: CASSLGSSGDYNEQFF

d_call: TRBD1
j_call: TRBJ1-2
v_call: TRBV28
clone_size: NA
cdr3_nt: TGTGCCAGCGTCCGGGACAGGGACTCTTGGACTTACGTTAACTATGGCTACACCTTC
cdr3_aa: CASVRDRDSWTYVNYGYTF

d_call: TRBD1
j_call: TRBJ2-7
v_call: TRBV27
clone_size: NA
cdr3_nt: TGTGCCAGCAGTTTGAGAGGAACAGGGGGCTTCTCCTACGAGCAGTACTTC
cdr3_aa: CASSLRGTGGFSYEQYF

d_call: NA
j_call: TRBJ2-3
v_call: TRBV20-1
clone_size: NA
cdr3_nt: TGCAGTGCTACTCACGCAGATACGCAGTATTTT
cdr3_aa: CSATHADTQYF

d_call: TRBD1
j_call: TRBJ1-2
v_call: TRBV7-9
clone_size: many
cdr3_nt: TGTGCCAGCAGCCTAGTCTTGGGACAGAACTATGGCTACACCTTC
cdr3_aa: CASSLVLGQNYGYTF

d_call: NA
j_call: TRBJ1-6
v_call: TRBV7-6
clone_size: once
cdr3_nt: TGTGCCAGCAGCACGCCGGGTCCGAGAGGCTCCTATAATTCACCCCTCCACTTT
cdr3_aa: CASSTPGPRGSYNSPLHF

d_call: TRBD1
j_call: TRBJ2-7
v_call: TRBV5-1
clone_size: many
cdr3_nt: TGCGCCAGCACCCGGGACAGGGGCACCTACGAGCAGTACTTC
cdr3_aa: CASTRDRGTYEQYF

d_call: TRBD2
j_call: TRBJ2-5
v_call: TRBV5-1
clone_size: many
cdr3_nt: TGCGCCAGCAGCTTGGTTCGCACTAGCGGGCCGCTGAAAGAGACCCAGTACTTC
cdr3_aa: CASSLVRTSGPLKETQYF

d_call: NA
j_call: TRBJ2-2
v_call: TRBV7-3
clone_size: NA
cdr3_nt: TGTGCCAGCAGTCCCTCGGCGAACACCGGGGAGCTGTTTTTT
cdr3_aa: CASSPSANTGELFF

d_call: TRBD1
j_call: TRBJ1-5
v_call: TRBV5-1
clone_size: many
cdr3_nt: TGCGCCAGCAGCTTGGAGGGGACAGGGAATCAGCCCCAGCATTTT
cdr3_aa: CASSLEGTGNQPQHF

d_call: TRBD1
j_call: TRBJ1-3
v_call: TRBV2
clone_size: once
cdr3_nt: TGTGCCAGCAGCCTGGGACAGCCGAACACCATATATTTT
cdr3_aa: CASSLGQPNTIYF

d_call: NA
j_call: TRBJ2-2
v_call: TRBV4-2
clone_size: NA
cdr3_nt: TGTGCCAGCGGACGGACCCGGAACACCGGGGAGCCGTTTTTT
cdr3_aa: CASGRTRNTGEPFF

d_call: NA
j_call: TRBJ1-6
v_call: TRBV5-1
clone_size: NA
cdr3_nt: TGCGCCAGCAGCTTGAATTGGGGCAGAAATTCACCCCTCCACTTT
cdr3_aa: CASSLNWGRNSPLHF

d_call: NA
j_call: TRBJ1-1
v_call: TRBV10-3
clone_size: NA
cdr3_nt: TGTGCCATCAGTGAGTCGGTTTCCACTGAAGCTTTCTTT
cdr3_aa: CAISESVSTEAFF

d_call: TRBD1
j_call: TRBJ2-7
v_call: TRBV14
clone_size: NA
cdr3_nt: TGTGCCAGCAGCCAAATCCTGCAGGGGACAGCCGAGCAGTACTTC
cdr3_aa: CASSQILQGTAEQYF

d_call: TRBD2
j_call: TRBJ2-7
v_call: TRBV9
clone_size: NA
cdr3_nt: TGTGCCAGCAGCCCGGGACTAGCGGGGGCCGAGCAGTACTTC
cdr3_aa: CASSPGLAGAEQYF

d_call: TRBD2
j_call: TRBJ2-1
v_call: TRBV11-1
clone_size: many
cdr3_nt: TGTGCCAGCAGCGGGGGGGGATTGACGGCGGCCCATTACAATGAGCAGTTCTTC
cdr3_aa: CASSGGGLTAAHYNEQFF

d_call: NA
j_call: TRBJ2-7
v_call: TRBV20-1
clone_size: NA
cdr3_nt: TGCAGTGCTAGAGATTACGAGGGGGGTTACTACGAGCAGTACTTC
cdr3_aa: CSARDYEGGYYEQYF

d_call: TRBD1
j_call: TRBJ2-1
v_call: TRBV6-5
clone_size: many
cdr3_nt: TGTGCCAGCACCCCCACCGGGACAGGGATCCCCAATGAGCAGTTCTTC
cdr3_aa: CASTPTGTGIPNEQFF

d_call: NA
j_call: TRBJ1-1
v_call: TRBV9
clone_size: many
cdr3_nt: TGTGCCAGCAGCCCCCAGACACAGAACACTGAAGCTTTCTTT
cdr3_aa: CASSPQTQNTEAFF

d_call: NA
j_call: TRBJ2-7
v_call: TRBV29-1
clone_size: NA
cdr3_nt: TGCAGCGTTGAAGATCTTACAGGTAACGAGCAGTACTTC
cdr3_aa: CSVEDLTGNEQYF